This entry lists 10 T cell receptor beta chains sequenced from one sample in a study of T-cell memory formation after mild COVID-19. From the 5' RACE reads, TCRdb called clonotypes with MiXCR, one entry per CDR3 protein. In the table there are about 320,000 distinct CDR3 sequences, around 15% of which are singletons. Sequenced sample: PBMCs or a T cell subset sorted from them (not recorded which). Every receptor here comes from a young man who had mild COVID-19 (a few samples of this study predate the infection). Cell type and time point are not known.

This clonotype showed up just a few times. The CDR3: CASASEGSQETQYF. The CDR3 coding sequence is TGCGCCAGCGCGTCAGAGGGCAGCCAAGAGACCCAGTACTTC. The chain links TRBV5-1 to TRBJ2-5, with D possibly being TRBD2 (5 bases). V was clipped by 7 bases and J by 1 base, with 14 bases between them. Germline loops: CDR1 SGHRS, CDR2 YFSETQ. This CDR3 comprises 14 residues. Full variable domain (missing parts from reference TRBV5-1 and TRBJ2-5): KAGVTQTPRYLIKTRGQQVTLSCSPISGHRSVSWYQQTPGQGLQFLFEYFSETQRNKGNFPGRFSGRQFSNSRSEMNVSTLELGDSALYLCASASEGSQETQYFGPGTRLLVL.

A few counts support this clonotype. The chain couples TRBV5-1 to TRBJ2-5; no reliable D call. V lost 6 bases, J lost 2 bases, and 11 bases lay in between. CDR1 SGHRS and CDR2 YFSETQ come from the germline V gene. The CDR3 has 13 amino acids. In DNA form, the CDR3 reads TGCGCCAGCAAGGCTACCGATCAAGAGACCCAGTACTTC. Translated: CASKATDQETQYF.

The chain joins TRBV7-2 to TRBJ1-1, with D perhaps matching TRBD1 (6 bases). The V end was cut by 0 bases, the J end by 4 bases, with 12 bases between. Per germline, CDR1 SGHTA and CDR2 FQGNSA. The CDR3 is made up of 15 amino acids. CDR3 in amino acids: CASSLARRGSTEAFF. The CDR3 nucleotides read TGTGCCAGCAGCTTAGCGCGGAGGGGGAGCACTGAAGCTTTCTTT. The full variable domain, with the rest looked up from reference TRBV7-2 and TRBJ1-1, is GAGVSQSPSNKVTEKGKDVELRCDPISGHTALYWYRQSLGQGLEFLIYFQGNSAPDKSGLPSDRFSAERTGGSVSTLTIQRTQQEDSAVYLCASSLARRGSTEAFFGQGTRLTVV.

This chain connects TRBV21-1 to TRBJ2-6. TRBV21-1 is a known pseudogene. The length of the CDR3 is 15 residues. CDR3 DNA: TGTGCCAGCACCCAATGGGATGGTGGGGCCAACGTCCTGACTTTC. It codes for CASTQWDGGANVLTF.

This clonotype came up a few times. The chain is built from TRBV10-3 and TRBJ2-1, with 9 bases lining up with TRBD2. V lost 3 bases, J lost 2 bases, and 8 bases stayed unmatched. This CDR3 comprises 17 residues. Germline V gene sequence: CDR1 ENHRY, CDR2 SYGVKD. The CDR3 nucleotides read TGTGCCATCAGTGAAGGGGCGGGGGGGCCCGCCTACAATGAGCAGTTCTTC. Translating it yields CAISEGAGGPAYNEQFF.

Only a few counts were recorded for this clonotype. The V and J genes are TRBV11-2 and TRBJ2-7; D possibly matches TRBD1 or TRBD2 (5 bases each). Germline V gene lookup returns CDR1 SGHAT and CDR2 FQNNGV. This CDR3 comprises 11 residues. V shed 8 bases and J shed 3 bases, with 8 bases lying between them. The CDR3 loop is CASGTVYEQYF. The CDR3, as DNA: TGTGCCAGCGGGACCGTCTACGAGCAGTACTTC.

This clonotype turned up a few times. V is TRBV4-3 and J is TRBJ1-1; D unclear. V was clipped by 4 bases and J by 3 bases, with 12 bases between them. This CDR3 region has 14 residues. CDR1 LGHNA and CDR2 YSLEER come from the germline V gene. CDR3 loop: CASSPTLRDTEAFF. CDR3 DNA: TGCGCCAGCAGCCCTACCTTAAGGGACACTGAAGCTTTCTTT.

The rearrangement links TRBV9 to TRBJ2-3, with D uncertain. Between the trimmed V and J ends, which lost 0 bases and 6 bases, there was a span of 17 bases. CDR1 is SGDLS, CDR2 YYNGEE, per germline. The CDR3 totals 16 residues. CDR3 protein: CASSVVGSLVFDTQYF. The CDR3 DNA follows: TGTGCCAGCAGCGTAGTAGGTAGCCTAGTGTTTGATACGCAGTATTTT.

This rearrangement joins TRBV28 to TRBJ2-6; unclear D gene. Germline assignment: CDR1 MDHEN and CDR2 SYDVKM. The CDR3 is made up of 16 amino acids. V was shortened by 0 bases and J by 0 bases, with 6 bases between the two germline ends. For the CDR3, the DNA is TGTGCCAGCAGTTTATGGGACGGCTCTGGGGCCAACGTCCTGACTTTC. It specifies CASSLWDGSGANVLTF.

This clonotype was seen ten or more times. The V call is TRBV5-1, the J call TRBJ2-2; TRBD2 matches at 10 bases. CDR1 and CDR2 (germline): SGHRS, YFSETQ. V lost 1 base and J lost 3; bases outside the gene matches: 0. The CDR3 covers 15 residues. Here the CDR3 DNA reads TGCGCCAGCAGCTTGCTAGCGGGGGACACCGGGGAGCTGTTTTTT. It codes for CASSLLAGDTGELFF.